This T cell receptor beta chain was identified in a study of blood T cells in healthy people across ages. CDR3 size: 16 residues. The sample holds a few counts of this clonotype. Its antigen is as yet unknown. Peripheral blood from each donor was collected in a volume of approximately 9.2 milliliters. Per sample, no less than 5 micrograms of total RNA were extracted. Study-wide results and limits: Aged donors had fewer naive CD4+ cells and lower diversity than long-lived donors.

Next came a second PCR, run for about 6 to 12 cycles, which used a sample-barcoded 5' primer along with a J-beta primer mix. Sequencing of every sample gave 3 million or more CDR3-containing paired-end reads. MiXCR, run by TCRdb on the 5' RACE reads, gives a single entry per CDR3 protein. The sample holds over a million distinct CDR3 sequences, 42% seen once. The receptor was derived from a woman younger than 35 in good health. The chain has TRBV21-1 and TRBJ2-7. TRBV21-1 is a recognized pseudogene. Source material: blood. The CDR3 loop reads CASSLKARRGKYEQYF. The CDR3 nucleotides read TGTGCCAGCAGCCTTAAGGCACGAAGAGGCAAATACGAGCAGTACTTC.